In its sample, the clone carrying this TCR beta chain was seen many times. Its antigen is not identified. MiXCR was run by TCRdb on the reads, yielding one entry per CDR3 protein. Altogether tens of thousands of distinct CDR3 sequences are present, just under 4% being singletons, with the ten largest covering around a fifth. The source of the sample is a study of T cell repertoires in cytomegalovirus infection. The overall study: Signatures in public TCR beta sequences pointed to both CMV infection and matching HLA type.

Study results and limitations: In two of eight donors, the top clonotype was HLA-C-restricted CMV-specific. Of the TCR beta families, the public ones yielded a cumulative frequency that identified carriers of CMV plus the relevant HLA.

The sequence was collected from a human donor in good health (CMV status not recorded). Some clones in this sample may be carry-over from other donors' samples. Source material: PBMCs.

The CDR3 DNA is TGTGCCAGCAGTCGCCTAACGTTGGGGAGCGACGAGCAGTACTTC. Its translation is CASSRLTLGSDEQYF. The J gene is TRBJ2-7, the V gene TRBV28; TRBD2 is a possible D gene (5 bases). Germline V gene sequence: CDR1 MDHEN, CDR2 SYDVKM. The V end was cut by 5 bases, the J end by 5 bases, with 19 bases between. The CDR3 is made up of 15 amino acids.